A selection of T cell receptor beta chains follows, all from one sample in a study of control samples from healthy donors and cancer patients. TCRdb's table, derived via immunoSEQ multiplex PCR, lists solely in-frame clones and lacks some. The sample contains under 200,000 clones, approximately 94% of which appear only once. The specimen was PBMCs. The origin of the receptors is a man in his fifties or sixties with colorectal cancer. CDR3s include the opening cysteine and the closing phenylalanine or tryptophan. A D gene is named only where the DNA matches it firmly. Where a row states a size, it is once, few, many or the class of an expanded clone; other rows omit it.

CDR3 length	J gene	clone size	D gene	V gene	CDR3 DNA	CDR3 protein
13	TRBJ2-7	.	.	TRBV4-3	TGCGCCAGCAGCCAAGATAGGGGGTACGAGCAGTACTTC	CASSQDRGYEQYF
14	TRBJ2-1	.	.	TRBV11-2	TGTGCCAGCAGTCCTCGACAGTTATACAATGAGCAGTTCTTC	CASSPRQLYNEQFF
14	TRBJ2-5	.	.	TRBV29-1	TGCAGCGTTGCCGTCGGGACTGATCGAGAGACCCAGTACTTC	CSVAVGTDRETQYF
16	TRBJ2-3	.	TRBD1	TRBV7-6	TGTGCCAGCAGCGTCTCCGGGACAGGGGGCGCAGATACGCAGTATTTT	CASSVSGTGGADTQYF
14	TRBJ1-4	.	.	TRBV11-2	TGTGCCAGCAGAGCCGGGACACCGAATGAAAAACTGTTTTTT	CASRAGTPNEKLFF
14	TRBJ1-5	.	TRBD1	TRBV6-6	TGTGCCAGCAGACGTCAGGGGGGAAATCAGCCCCAGCATTTT	CASRRQGGNQPQHF
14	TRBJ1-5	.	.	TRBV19	TGTGCCACCTCAGGGGTTTACGACAATCAGCCCCAGCATTTT	CATSGVYDNQPQHF
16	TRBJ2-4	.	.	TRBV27	TGTGCCAGCAGCAGTCTGACCGGGGACACCAAAAACATTCAGTACTTC	CASSSLTGDTKNIQYF
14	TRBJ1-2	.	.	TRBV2	TGTGCCAGCAGGGACCCAGTCGAGACTTATGGCTACACCTTC	CASRDPVETYGYTF
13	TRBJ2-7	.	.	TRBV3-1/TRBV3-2	TGTGCCAGCAGCCTCGACCGTGCCTACGAGCAGTACTTC	CASSLDRAYEQYF
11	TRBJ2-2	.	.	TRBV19	TGTGCCAGTAGTACCCTCGGGGAGCTGTTTTTT	CASSTLGELFF
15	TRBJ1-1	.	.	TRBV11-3	TGTGCCAGCAGCCCCTCCGGGTCTAGGGGCACTGAAGCTTTCTTT	CASSPSGSRGTEAFF
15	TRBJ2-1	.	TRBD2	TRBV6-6	TGTGCCAGCAGTACCCTAGCGGGGGGCGGGAATGAGCAGTTCTTC	CASSTLAGGGNEQFF
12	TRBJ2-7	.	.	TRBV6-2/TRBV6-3	TGTGCCAGCAGCCCAGACATTTACGAGCAGTACTTC	CASSPDIYEQYF
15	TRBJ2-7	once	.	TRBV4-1	TGCGCCAGCAGCCAAGCACTAGAGTCCCGGGTCGAGCAGTACTTC	CASSQALESRVEQYF
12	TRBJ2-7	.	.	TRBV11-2	TGTGCCAGCAGCTTAGGGAGTTCCGAGCAGTACTTC	CASSLGSSEQYF
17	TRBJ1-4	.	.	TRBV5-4	TGTGCCAGCAGCCTAAGGGCGGGGGGCGCAACTAATGAAAAACTGTTTTTT	CASSLRAGGATNEKLFF
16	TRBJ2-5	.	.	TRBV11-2	TGTGCCAGCAGAAAACCCGGGACAAGACTGCAAGAGACCCAGTACTTC	CASRKPGTRLQETQYF
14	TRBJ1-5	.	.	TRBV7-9	TGTGCCAGCAGCGCCCCCTATGGGGATCAGCCCCAGCATTTT	CASSAPYGDQPQHF
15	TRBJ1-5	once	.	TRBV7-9	TGTGCCAGCAGCAATACAGGAGTGAGCAATCAGCCCCAGCATTTT	CASSNTGVSNQPQHF
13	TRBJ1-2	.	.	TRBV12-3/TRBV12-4	TGTGCCAGCAGTTTAGAGGGGGTCTATGGCTACACCTTC	CASSLEGVYGYTF
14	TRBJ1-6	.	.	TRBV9	TGTGCCAGCAGCGTGAGCTCCTATAATTCACCCCTCCACTTT	CASSVSSYNSPLHF
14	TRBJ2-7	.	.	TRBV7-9	TGTGCCAGCAGGGAGCAGGGGCCTACCTACGAGCAGTACTTC	CASREQGPTYEQYF
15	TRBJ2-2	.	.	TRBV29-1	TGCAGCGTTGCGGGGAGAAACAGGGCGGCCGGGGAGCTGTTTTTT	CSVAGRNRAAGELFF
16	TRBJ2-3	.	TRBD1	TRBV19	TGTGCCAGTAGTCTCCGACAGGGGGCCGGCACAGATACGCAGTATTTT	CASSLRQGAGTDTQYF
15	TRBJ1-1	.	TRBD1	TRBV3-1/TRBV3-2	TGTGCCAGCAGCCAAGGAGCTACAGGGGGCCTTCGAGCTTTCTTT	CASSQGATGGLRAFF
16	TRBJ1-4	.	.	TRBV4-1	TGCGCCAGCAGCCAAGCTGGGCCTGGCCTTAATGAAAAACTGTTTTTT	CASSQAGPGLNEKLFF
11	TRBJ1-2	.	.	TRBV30	TGTGCCTGGAGGGCAGGGGATGGCTACACCTTC	CAWRAGDGYTF
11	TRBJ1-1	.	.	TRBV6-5	TGTGCCAGCAGCCCCGGGGCGAAGCTTTTCTTT	CASSPGAKLFF
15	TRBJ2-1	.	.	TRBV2	TGTGCCAGCAGTGAACAGGAGAGCTCCTACAATGAGCAGTTCTTC	CASSEQESSYNEQFF
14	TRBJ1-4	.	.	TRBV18	TGTGCCAGCTCACGAAGCGCAACTAATGAAAAACTGTTTTTT	CASSRSATNEKLFF
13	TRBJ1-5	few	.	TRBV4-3	TGCGCCAGCAGCCAAGATAGCAATCAGCCCCAGCATTTT	CASSQDSNQPQHF
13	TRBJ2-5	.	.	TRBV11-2	TGTGCCAGCAGCTTATCCCCCGGGGAGACCCAGTACTTC	CASSLSPGETQYF
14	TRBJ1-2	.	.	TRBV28	TGTGCCAGCAGTCCCGGACCTCATCGGGACGGCTACACCTTC	CASSPGPHRDGYTF
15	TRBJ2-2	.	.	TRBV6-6	TGTGCCAGCAGTTACTCTTCAGGCTACACCGGGGAGCTGTTTTTT	CASSYSSGYTGELFF
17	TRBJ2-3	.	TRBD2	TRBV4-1	TGCGCCAGCAGCCAAGATCCGGCTAGCGGCCTCACAGATACGCAGTATTTT	CASSQDPASGLTDTQYF
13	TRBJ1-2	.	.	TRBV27	TGTGCCAGCGGGGGCCCGGCCCGCGGGGGCTACACCTTC	CASGGPARGGYTF
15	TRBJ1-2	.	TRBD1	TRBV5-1	TGCGCCAGCAGCTTGGGAGACAGGGGTTTGGGTGGCTACACCTTC	CASSLGDRGLGGYTF
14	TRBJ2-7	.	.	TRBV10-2	TGCGCCAGCAGTGAACGACTGAACTCCTACGAGCAGTACTTC	CASSERLNSYEQYF
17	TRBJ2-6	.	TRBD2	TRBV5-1	TGCGCCAGCAGCTACAGCGGGGGCCTTTCTGGGGCCAACGTCCTGACTTTC	CASSYSGGLSGANVLTF
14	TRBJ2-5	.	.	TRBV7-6	TGTGCCAGCAGCTTAGGGCTGGTGGGAGAGACCCAGTACTTC	CASSLGLVGETQYF
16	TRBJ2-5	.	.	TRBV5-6	TGTGCCAGCAGGAAACAACCGACAGGTTACCAAGAGACCCAGTACTTC	CASRKQPTGYQETQYF
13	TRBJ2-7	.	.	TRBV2	TGTGCCAGTTCCCGGGACACTGTCTACGAGCAGTACTTC	CASSRDTVYEQYF
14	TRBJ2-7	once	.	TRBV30	TGTGCCTGGAGTGGGGACGATAGCTCCTACGAGCAGTACTTC	CAWSGDDSSYEQYF
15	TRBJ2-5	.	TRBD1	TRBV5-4	TGTGCCAGCAGCGGGATCGACAGGGGCCAAGAGACCCAGTACTTC	CASSGIDRGQETQYF
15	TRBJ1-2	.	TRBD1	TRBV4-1	TGCGCCAGCAGCCAAGTACAGGGGGCGGGCTATGGCTACACCTTC	CASSQVQGAGYGYTF
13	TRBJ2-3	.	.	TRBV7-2	TGTGCCAGCAGCTCCGACTGGAGTGATACGCAGTATTTT	CASSSDWSDTQYF
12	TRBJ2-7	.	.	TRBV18	TGTGCCAGCTCACCGGGGGGTGGCGAGCAGTACTTC	CASSPGGGEQYF
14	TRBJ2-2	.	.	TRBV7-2	TGTGCCAGCAGGACCCAGGTTCACACCGGGGAGCTGTTTTTT	CASRTQVHTGELFF
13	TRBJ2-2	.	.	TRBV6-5	TGTGCCAGCAGGGGCCTTAACACCGGGGAGCTGTTTTTT	CASRGLNTGELFF
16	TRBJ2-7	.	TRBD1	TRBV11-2	TGTGCCAGCAGCTCCTACCGGGACAGGGGGCCTCACGAGCAGTACTTC	CASSSYRDRGPHEQYF
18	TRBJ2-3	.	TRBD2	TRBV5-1	TGCGCCAGCAGCTTGGGACTAGCGGGGGGGCAGGGCACAGATACGCAGTATTTT	CASSLGLAGGQGTDTQYF
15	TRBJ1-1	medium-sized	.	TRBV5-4	TGTGCCAGCAGCTTGGCGGGTAGAAGAGGCACTGAAGCTTTCTTT	CASSLAGRRGTEAFF
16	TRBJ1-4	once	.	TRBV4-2	TGTGCCAGCAGCCCGGAGTCCACAGCAACTAATGAAAAACTGTTTTTT	CASSPESTATNEKLFF
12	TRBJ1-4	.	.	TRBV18	TGTGCCAGCTCACCAGGGAATGAAAAACTGTTTTTT	CASSPGNEKLFF